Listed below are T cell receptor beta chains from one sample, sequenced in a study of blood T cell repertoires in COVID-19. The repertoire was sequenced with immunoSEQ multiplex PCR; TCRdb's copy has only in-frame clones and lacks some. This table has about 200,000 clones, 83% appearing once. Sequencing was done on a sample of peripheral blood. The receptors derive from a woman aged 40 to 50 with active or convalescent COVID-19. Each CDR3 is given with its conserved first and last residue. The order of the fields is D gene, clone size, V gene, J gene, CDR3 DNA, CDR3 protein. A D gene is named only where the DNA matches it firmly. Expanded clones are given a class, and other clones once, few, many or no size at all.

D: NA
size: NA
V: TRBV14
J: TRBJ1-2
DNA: TGTGCCAGCAGCCAAGTCAGGAACTATGGCTACACCTTC
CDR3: CASSQVRNYGYTF

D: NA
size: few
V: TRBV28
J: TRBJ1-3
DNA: TGTGCCAGCAGTCCCCCGCTCGGGGGAGGTTCTGGAAACACCATATATTTT
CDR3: CASSPPLGGGSGNTIYF

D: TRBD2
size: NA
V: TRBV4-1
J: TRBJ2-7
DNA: TGCGCCAGCAGCCAAGACACTAGCGGGAGCTCCTACGAGCAGTACTTC
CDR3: CASSQDTSGSSYEQYF

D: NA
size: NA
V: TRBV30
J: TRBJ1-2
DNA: TGTGCCTGGGAAACCCGAGGGTCTGCCAACTATGGTGGCTACACCTTC
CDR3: CAWETRGSANYGGYTF

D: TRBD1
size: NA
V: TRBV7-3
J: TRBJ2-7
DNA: TGTGCCAGCAGCGACCCGACAGGGGTCGAGCAGTACTTC
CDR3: CASSDPTGVEQYF

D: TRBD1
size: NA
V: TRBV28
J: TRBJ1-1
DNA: TGTGCCAGCAGTTTATCAGGACAGGGCTCGGCTTTCTTT
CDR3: CASSLSGQGSAFF

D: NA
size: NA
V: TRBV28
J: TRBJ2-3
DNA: TGTGCCAGCAGTTTTTCGGGCAGGGGCACAGATACGCAGTATTTT
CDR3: CASSFSGRGTDTQYF

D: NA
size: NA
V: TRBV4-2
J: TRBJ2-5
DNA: TGTGCCAGCAGCCAAGTGAGCGGGCAAGAGACCCAGTACTTC
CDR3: CASSQVSGQETQYF

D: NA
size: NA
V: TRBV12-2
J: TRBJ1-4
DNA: TGTGCAAGTCGCCCCGACCGGGACAGGGGGTGGGCTAATGAAAAACTGTTTTTT
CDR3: CASRPDRDRGWANEKLFF

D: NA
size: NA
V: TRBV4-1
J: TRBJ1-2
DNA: TGCGCCAGCAGCCAAGACAGGGGTGGCTATGGCTACACCTTC
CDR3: CASSQDRGGYGYTF

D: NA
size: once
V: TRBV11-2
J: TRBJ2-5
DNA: TGTGCCAGCAGCTTAGATACTAGCCCCGAGACCCAGTACTTC
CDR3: CASSLDTSPETQYF

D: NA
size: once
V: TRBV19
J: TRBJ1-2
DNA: TGTGCCAGTAGTATAGGGGCTAACTTGGTAGGCTACACCTTC
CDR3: CASSIGANLVGYTF

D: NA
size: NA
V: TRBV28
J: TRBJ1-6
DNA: TGTGCCAGCAGTTTACCCGGGGTAGTTAATTCACCCCTCCACTTT
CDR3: CASSLPGVVNSPLHF

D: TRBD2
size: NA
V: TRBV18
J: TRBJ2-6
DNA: TGTGCCAGCTCACCACGGTCCGGGAGGACCGCTGGGGCCAACGTCCTGACTTTC
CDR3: CASSPRSGRTAGANVLTF

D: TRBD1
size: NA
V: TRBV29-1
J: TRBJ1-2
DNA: TGCAGCGTTGAAGAAGCGTTGGGACAGGAGAGGCCATATGGCTACACCTTC
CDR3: CSVEEALGQERPYGYTF

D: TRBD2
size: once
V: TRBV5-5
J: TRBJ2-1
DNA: TGTGCCAGCAGTTTAGCGGGAGGAGAGGATGAGCAGTTCTTC
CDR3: CASSLAGGEDEQFF

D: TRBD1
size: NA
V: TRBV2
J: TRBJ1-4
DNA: TGTGCCAGCAAGACAGGGGACCGGCAAAAACTGTTTTTT
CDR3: CASKTGDRQKLFF

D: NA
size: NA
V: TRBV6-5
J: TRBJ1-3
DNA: TGTGCCAGCAGTTACCCGGGGGAAGCTGGAAACACCATATATTTT
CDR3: CASSYPGEAGNTIYF

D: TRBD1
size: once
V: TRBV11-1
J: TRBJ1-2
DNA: TGTGCCAGCAGCATATTACAGGGGGCGGCAAATGGCTACACCTTC
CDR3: CASSILQGAANGYTF

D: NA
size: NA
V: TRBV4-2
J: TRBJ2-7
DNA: TGTGCCAGCAGCCAAGACGGGCAGGGGATGGGATACGAGCAGTACTTC
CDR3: CASSQDGQGMGYEQYF

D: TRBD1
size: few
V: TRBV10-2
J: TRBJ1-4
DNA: TGCGCCAGCAGCCCGGACAGGGGGGAGGAAAAACTGTTTTTT
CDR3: CASSPDRGEEKLFF

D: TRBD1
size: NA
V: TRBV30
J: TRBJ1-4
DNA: TGTGCCTGGAGTGTCATTAGGGGGCGAGAAAAACTGTTTTTT
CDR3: CAWSVIRGREKLFF

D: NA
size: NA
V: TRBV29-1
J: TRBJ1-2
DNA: TGCAGCGTTGAAGATGGGAGTCACTATGGCTACACCTTC
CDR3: CSVEDGSHYGYTF

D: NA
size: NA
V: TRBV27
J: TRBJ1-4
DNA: TGTGCCAGCAGTAGAGGTGAAAAACTGTTTTTT
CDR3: CASSRGEKLFF

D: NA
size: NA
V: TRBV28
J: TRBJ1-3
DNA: TGTGCCAGCACTTCTGGGGGGGGACTGCGAAACACCATATATTTT
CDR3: CASTSGGGLRNTIYF

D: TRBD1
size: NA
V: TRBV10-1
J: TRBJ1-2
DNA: TGCGCCAGCAGTGATGTGACAGGGGGCGTCTATGGCTACACCTTC
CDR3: CASSDVTGGVYGYTF

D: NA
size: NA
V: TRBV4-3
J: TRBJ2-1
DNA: TGCGCCAGCAGCCAAGAGCGGAACAATGAGCAGTTCTTC
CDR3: CASSQERNNEQFF

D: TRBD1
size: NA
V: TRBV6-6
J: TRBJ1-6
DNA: TGTGCCAGCACCAAGGACAGGTTCGTCGGTGGTTCACCCCTCCACTTT
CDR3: CASTKDRFVGGSPLHF

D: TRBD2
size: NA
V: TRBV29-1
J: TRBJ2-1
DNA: TGCAGCGTTTGGACTAGCGGGAATCTGGATGAGCAGTTCTTC
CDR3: CSVWTSGNLDEQFF

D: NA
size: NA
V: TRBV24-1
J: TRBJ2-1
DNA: TGTGCCACCTCCTCCCTAACTTCAAATGAGCAGTTCTTC
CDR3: CATSSLTSNEQFF

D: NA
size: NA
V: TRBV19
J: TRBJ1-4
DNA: TGTGCCAGTAGTATAGGCGGGTCGACAACTAATGAAAAACTGTTTTTT
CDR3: CASSIGGSTTNEKLFF

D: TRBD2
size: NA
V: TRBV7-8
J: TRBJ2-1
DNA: TGTGCCAGCAGCTTAGGGCTAGCGGAGAGCTCCTACAATGAGCAGTTCTTC
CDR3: CASSLGLAESSYNEQFF

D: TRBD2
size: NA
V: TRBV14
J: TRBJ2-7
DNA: TGTGCCAGCAGCCGGGGGCCGATAACGGGAGGGTTTGAGCAGTACTTC
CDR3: CASSRGPITGGFEQYF

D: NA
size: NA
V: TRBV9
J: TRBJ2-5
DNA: TGTGCCAGCACCCTTTCGGGACTCCGGGAGGAGACCCAGTACTTC
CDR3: CASTLSGLREETQYF

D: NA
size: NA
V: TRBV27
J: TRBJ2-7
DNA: TGTGCCAGCAGTTCATACCCAATTCGACAGGTGAGCCGTTACGAGCAGTACTTC
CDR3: CASSSYPIRQVSRYEQYF

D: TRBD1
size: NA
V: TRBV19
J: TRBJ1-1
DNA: TGTGCCAGTAGTACGACAGGGGAGCCTGAAGCTTTCTTT
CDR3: CASSTTGEPEAFF

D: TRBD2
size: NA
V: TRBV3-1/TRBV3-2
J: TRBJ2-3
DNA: TGTGCCAGCAGCCTTCTGGGGCCGACTAGCGGGGGAAGTAATACGCAGTATTTT
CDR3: CASSLLGPTSGGSNTQYF

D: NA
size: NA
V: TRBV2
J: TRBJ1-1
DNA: TGTGCCAGCAGCTTACAGGGGAACACTGAAGCTTTCTTT
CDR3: CASSLQGNTEAFF

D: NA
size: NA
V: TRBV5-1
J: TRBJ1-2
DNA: TGCGCCAGCAGCCAACTCTCATCGAACAGAATCTATGGCTACACCTTC
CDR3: CASSQLSSNRIYGYTF

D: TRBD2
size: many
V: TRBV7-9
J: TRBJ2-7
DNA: TGTGCCAGCAGCTTTAGGGAGGGCCCCTACGAGCAGTACTTC
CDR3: CASSFREGPYEQYF

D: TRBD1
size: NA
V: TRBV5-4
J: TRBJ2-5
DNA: TGTGCCAGCAGCCCAACAGGGGGCTGGGAGACCCAGTACTTC
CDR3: CASSPTGGWETQYF

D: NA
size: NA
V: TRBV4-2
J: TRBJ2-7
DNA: TGTGCCAGCAGCCAAGAGGGTCCCGTTTTTTCGGCAGGGTACGAGCAGTACTTC
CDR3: CASSQEGPVFSAGYEQYF

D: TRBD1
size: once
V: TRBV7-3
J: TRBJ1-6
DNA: TGTGCCAGCAATCCGGGACAGGGGGCAAATTCACCCCTCCACTTT
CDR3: CASNPGQGANSPLHF

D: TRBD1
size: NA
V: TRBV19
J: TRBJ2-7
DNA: TGTGCCAGTAGTATCCTGGGACAGGGGCAAGCCTACGAGCAGTACTTC
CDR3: CASSILGQGQAYEQYF

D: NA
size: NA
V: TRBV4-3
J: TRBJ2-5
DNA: TGCGCCAGCAGCCAGTTATTGGGGGCGGAGACCCAGTACTTC
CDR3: CASSQLLGAETQYF

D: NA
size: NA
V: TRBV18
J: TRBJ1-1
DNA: TGTGCCAGCTCACCAGGGCAGAACACTGAAGCTTTCTTT
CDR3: CASSPGQNTEAFF

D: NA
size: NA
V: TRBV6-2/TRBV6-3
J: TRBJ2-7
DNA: TGTGCCAGCAGTTACAAAGACAGATACGAGCAGTACTTC
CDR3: CASSYKDRYEQYF

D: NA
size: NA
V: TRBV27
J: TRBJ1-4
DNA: TGTGCCAGCAGACCTTCCATACTGCGTGGTGAAAAACTGTTTTTT
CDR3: CASRPSILRGEKLFF

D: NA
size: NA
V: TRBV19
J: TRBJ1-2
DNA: TGTGCCAGTAGTATAGATCTATTAGGGGTCTATGGCTACACCTTC
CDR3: CASSIDLLGVYGYTF

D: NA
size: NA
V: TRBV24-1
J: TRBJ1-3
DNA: TGTGCCACCCGAGGGGGGGGTCCTATATATTTT
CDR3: CATRGGGPIYF

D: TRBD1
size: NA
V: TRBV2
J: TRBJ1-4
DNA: TGTGCCAGCAGTGAAAGGGACCGACAGGGTCCGGTTTTT
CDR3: CASSERDRQGPVF